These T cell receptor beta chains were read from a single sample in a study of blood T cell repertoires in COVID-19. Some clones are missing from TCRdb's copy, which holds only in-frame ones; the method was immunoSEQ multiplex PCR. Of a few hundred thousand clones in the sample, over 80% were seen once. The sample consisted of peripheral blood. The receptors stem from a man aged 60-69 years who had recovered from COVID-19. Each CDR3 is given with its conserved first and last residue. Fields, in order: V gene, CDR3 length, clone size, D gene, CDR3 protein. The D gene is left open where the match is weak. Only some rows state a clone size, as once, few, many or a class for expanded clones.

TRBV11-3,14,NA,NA,CASSLTGNTGELFF
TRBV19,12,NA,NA,CASSLGGQPQHF
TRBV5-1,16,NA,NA,CASSLVGQSAGNTIYF
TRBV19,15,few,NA,CASSAQGRVNTEAFF
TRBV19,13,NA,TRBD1,CASRGGLSEKLFF
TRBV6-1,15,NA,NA,CASSENRRYQETQYF
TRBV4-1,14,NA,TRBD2,CASSQKRGGDEQFF
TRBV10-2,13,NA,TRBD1,CASSRQGNEKLFF
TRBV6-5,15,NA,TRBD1,CASSYSRGQKETQYF
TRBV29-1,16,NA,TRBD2,CSGTGASGPNTGELFF
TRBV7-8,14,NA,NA,CASSRLSRSYEQYF
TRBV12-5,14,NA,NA,CASGGFIGYNEQFF
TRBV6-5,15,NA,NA,CASNQGQTLNYGYTF
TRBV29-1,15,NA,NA,CSVGHQGRENTEAFF
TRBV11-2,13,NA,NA,CASSLDMNTEAFF
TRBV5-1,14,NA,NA,CASSLASAANEQFF
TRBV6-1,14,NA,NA,CASSEGPRGYGYTF